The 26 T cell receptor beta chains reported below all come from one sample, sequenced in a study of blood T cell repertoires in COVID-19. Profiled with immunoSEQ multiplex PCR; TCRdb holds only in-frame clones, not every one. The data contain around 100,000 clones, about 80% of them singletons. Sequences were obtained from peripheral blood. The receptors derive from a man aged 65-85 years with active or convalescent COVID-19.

The CDR3 is CASKEVSYGYTF. The CDR3, as DNA: TGTGCCAGCAAAGAGGTTTCTTATGGCTACACCTTC. This chain uses TRBV28 with TRBJ1-2, with no clear D. Germline assignment: CDR1 MDHEN and CDR2 SYDVKM. V lost 7 bases, J lost 5 bases, and 11 bases lay in between. CDR3 size: 12 residues.

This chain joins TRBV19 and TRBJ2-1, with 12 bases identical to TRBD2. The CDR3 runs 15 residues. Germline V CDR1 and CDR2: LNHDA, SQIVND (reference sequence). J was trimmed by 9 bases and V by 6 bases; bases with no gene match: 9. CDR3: CASSLASGGALEQFF. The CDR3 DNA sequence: TGTGCCAGTAGCCTAGCTAGCGGGGGGGCCCTTGAGCAGTTCTTC.

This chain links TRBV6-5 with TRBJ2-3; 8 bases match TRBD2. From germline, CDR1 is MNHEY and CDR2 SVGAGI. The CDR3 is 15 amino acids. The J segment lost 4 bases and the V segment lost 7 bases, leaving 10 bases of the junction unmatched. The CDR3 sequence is CASTILAGLADTQYF. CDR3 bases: TGTGCCAGCACCATATTAGCGGGATTAGCAGATACGCAGTATTTT.

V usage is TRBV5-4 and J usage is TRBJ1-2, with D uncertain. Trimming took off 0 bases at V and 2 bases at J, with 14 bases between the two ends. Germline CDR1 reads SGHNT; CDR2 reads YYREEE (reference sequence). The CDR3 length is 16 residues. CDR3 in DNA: TGTGCCAGCAGCTTGGGATCGACACGGATAAACTATGGCTACACCTTC. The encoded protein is CASSLGSTRINYGYTF.

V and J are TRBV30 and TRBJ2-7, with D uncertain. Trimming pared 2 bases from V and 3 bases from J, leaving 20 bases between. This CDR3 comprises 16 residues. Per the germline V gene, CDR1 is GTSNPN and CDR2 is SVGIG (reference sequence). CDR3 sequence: CAWSTAARPFYYEQYF. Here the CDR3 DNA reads TGTGCCTGGAGTACCGCTGCGCGGCCGTTTTACTACGAGCAGTACTTC.

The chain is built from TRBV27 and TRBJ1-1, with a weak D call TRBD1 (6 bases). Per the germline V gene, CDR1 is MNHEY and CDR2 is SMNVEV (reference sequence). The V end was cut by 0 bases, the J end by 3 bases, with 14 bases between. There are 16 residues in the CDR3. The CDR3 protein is CASSLSAGEWYTEAFF. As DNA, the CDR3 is TGTGCCAGCAGTTTATCCGCAGGGGAATGGTACACTGAAGCTTTCTTT.

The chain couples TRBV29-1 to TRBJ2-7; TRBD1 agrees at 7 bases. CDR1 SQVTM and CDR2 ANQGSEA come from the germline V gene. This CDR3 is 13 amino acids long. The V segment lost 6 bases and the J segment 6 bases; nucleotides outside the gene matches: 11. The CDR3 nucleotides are TGCAGCGTCGACAGGGTTCTTACTCGCGAGCAGTACTTC. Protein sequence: CSVDRVLTREQYF.

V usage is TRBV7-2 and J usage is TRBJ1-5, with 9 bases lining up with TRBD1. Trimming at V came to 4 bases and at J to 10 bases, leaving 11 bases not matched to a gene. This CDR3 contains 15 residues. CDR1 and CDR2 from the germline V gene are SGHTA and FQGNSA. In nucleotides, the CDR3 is TGTGCCAGCAGCTCCCTTCCGGGACAGGGCGGACCCCAGCATTTT. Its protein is CASSSLPGQGGPQHF.

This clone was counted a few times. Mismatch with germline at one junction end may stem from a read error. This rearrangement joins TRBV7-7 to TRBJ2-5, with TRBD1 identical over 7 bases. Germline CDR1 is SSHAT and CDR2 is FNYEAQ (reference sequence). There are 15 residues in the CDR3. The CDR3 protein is CASSSATGYEETQYF. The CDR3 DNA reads TGTGCTAGCAGCTCCGCGACAGGGTACGAGGAGACCCAGTACTTC. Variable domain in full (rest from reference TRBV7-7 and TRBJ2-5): GAGVSQSPRYKVTKRGQDVTLRCDPISSHATLYWYQQALGQGPEFLTYFNYEAQPDKSGLPSDRFSAERPEGSISTLTIQRTEQRDSAMYRCASSSATGYEETQYFGPGTRLLVL.

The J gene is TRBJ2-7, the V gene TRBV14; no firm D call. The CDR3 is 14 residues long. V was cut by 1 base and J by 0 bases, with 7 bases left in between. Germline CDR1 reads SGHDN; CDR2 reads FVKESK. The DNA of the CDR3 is TGTGCCAGCAGCCAAGCTATGTCCTCCTACGAGCAGTACTTC. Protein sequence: CASSQAMSSYEQYF. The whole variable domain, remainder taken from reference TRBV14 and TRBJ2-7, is EAGVTQFPSHSVIEKGQTVTLRCDPISGHDNLYWYRRVMGKEIKFLLHFVKESKQDESGMPNNRFLAERTGGTYSTLKVQPAELEDSGVYFCASSQAMSSYEQYFGPGTRLTVT.

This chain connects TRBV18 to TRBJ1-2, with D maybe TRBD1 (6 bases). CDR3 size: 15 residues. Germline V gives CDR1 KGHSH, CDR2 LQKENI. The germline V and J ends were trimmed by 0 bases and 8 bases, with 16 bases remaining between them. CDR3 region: CASSPPNRVSKGYTF. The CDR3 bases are TGTGCCAGCTCACCACCGAACAGGGTATCGAAGGGCTACACCTTC.

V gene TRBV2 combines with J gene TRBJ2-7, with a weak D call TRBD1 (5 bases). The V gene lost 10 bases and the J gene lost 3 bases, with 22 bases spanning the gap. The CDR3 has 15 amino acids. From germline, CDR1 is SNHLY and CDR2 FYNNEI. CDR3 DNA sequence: TGTGCCAACAGGACATCCGGCGACAGAGACTACGAGCAGTACTTC. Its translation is CANRTSGDRDYEQYF.

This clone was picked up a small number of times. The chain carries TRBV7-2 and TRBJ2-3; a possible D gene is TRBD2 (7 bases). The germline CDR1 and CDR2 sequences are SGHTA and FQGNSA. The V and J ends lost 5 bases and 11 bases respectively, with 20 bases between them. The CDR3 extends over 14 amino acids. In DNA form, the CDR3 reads TGTGCCAGCAGCCTTAGGGGGGGTTCTCGGGAGCAGTATTTT. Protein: CASSLRGGSREQYF.

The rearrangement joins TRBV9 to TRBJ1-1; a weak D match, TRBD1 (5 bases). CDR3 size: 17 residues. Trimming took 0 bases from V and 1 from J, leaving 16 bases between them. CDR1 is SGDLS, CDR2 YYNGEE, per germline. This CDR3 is CASSVGLLGDRNTEAFF. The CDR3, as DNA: TGTGCCAGCAGCGTAGGGCTCCTAGGGGATAGGAACACTGAAGCTTTCTTT. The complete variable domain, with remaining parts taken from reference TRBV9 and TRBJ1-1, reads DSGVTQTPKHLITATGQRVTLRCSPRSGDLSVYWYQQSLDQGLQFLIQYYNGEERAKGNILERFSAQQFPDLHSELNLSSLELGDSALYFCASSVGLLGDRNTEAFFGQGTRLTVV.

The CDR3: CASSAERGSYNEQFF. DNA for the CDR3: TGTGCCAGCAGTGCAGAACGGGGCTCCTACAATGAGCAGTTCTTC. The chain carries TRBV2 and TRBJ2-1; possible D gene TRBD2, 5 bases. CDR3 length equals 15 residues. Per the germline V gene, CDR1 is SNHLY and CDR2 is FYNNEI. V gave up 4 bases and J gave up 0 bases, with 10 bases separating them.

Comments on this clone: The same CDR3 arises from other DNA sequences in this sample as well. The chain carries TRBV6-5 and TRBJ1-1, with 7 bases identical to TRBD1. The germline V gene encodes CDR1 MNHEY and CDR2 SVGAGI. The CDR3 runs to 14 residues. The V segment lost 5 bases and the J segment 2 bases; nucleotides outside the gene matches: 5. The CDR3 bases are TGTGCCAGCAGTCTCGACAGGGTTAACACTGAAGCTTTCTTT. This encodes CASSLDRVNTEAFF.

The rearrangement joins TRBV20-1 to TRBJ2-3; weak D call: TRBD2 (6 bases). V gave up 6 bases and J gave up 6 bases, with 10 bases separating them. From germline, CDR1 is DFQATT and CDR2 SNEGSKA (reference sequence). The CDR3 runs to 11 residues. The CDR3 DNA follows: TGCAGTGCGAGACTAGGCGATACGCAGTATTTT. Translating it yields CSARLGDTQYF.

CDR3 region: CAWSVPGGSEAFF. The CDR3 DNA follows: TGTGCCTGGAGTGTACCGGGGGGCTCTGAAGCTTTCTTT. The chain has TRBV30 and TRBJ1-1, with D possibly matching TRBD1 (6 bases). V lost 0 bases, J lost 6 bases, and 11 bases lay in between. CDR3 size: 13 residues. The V gene's germline CDR1 is GTSNPN and CDR2 SVGIG (reference sequence).

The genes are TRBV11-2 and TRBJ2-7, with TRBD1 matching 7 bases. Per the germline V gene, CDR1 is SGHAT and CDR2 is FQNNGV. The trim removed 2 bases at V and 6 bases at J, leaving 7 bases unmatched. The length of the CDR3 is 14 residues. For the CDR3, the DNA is TGTGCCAGCAGCTTATACGACAGGGCCGGCGAGCAGTACTTC. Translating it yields CASSLYDRAGEQYF.

CDR3 DNA: TGTGCCAGCAGTCGGGACAGGGGGTATGGCTACACCTTC. Residues: CASSRDRGYGYTF. The V call is TRBV28, the J call TRBJ1-2; 11 positions match TRBD1. J was trimmed by 5 bases and V by 5 bases; bases with no gene match: 1. From germline, CDR1 is MDHEN and CDR2 SYDVKM. The CDR3 is 13 residues long.

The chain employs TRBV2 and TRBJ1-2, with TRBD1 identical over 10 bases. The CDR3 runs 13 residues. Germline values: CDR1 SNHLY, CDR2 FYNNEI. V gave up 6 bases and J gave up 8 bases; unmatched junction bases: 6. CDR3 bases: TGTGCCAGCAGCCTTGGGACAGGGGCGGGCTACACCTTC. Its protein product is CASSLGTGAGYTF.

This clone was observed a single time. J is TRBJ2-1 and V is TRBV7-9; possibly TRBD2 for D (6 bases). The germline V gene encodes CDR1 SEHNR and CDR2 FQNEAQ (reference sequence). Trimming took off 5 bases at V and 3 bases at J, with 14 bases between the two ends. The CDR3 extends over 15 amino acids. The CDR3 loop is CASSPGLLLYNEQFF. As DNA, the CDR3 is TGTGCCAGCAGCCCGGGACTCCTACTCTACAATGAGCAGTTCTTC.

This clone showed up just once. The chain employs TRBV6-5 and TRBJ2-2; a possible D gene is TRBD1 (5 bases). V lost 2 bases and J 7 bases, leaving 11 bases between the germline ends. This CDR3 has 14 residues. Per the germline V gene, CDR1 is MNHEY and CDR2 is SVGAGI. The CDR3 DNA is TGTGCCAGCAGTTACCGGGCAGGGAACGGGGAGCTGTTTTTT. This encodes CASSYRAGNGELFF.

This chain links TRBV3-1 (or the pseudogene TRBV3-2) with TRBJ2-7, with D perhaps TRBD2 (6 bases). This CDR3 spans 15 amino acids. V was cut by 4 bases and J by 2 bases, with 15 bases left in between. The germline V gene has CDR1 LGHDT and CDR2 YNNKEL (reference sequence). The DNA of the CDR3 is TGTGCCAGCAGCCGTGGGGGGAGGAACACCTACGAGCAGTACTTC. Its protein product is CASSRGGRNTYEQYF.

In nucleotides, the CDR3 is TGTGCCAGCAGCCAACAGCGGGAAACCTACAATGAGCAGTTCTTC. Amino acids: CASSQQRETYNEQFF. This chain uses TRBV4-2 with TRBJ2-1; TRBD2 aligns across 7 bases. This CDR3 spans 15 amino acids. V lost 2 bases to trimming and J lost 2 bases; unmatched junction nucleotides: 3. The germline CDR1 and CDR2 sequences are LGHNA and YNFKEQ.

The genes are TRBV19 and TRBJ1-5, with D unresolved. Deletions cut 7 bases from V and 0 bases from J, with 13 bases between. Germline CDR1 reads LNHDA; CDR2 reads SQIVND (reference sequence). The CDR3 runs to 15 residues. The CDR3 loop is CASNDDTVSNQPQHF. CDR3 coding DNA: TGTGCCAGTAATGATGACACAGTTAGCAATCAGCCCCAGCATTTT.